These 7 T cell receptor beta chains originate from one sample sequenced in a study of blood T cell repertoires in COVID-19 (dated by TCRdb to about 2020). Receptors were amplified or captured by the immunoSEQ multiplex PCR assay. The source is immuneACCESS, and TCRdb retained only in-frame sequences with V and J called. Part of the clones is not carried over; for the studies checked, unresolved V genes explain less than half of this, and the remainder is unexplained. Counted in this sample were 250,000 to 350,000 clones; about 88% of them appeared once. The top ten constitute 1.4% to 1.5% of the sample. Sequencing was carried out using peripheral blood. These TCRs come from a human donor with COVID-19, enrolled during active disease. The donor label of this sample is uncertain.

V gene TRBV14 combines with J gene TRBJ2-5, with a tentative D call TRBD2 (5 bases). The V and J ends lost 0 bases and 1 base respectively, with 15 bases between them. Per germline, CDR1 SGHDN and CDR2 FVKESK. The CDR3 contains 17 residues. The CDR3 loop is CASSQDSFRRAQETQYF. CDR3 DNA sequence: TGTGCCAGCAGCCAAGATAGTTTCAGGCGGGCCCAAGAGACCCAGTACTTC.

The chain carries TRBV28 and TRBJ1-3; no firm D call. There are 14 residues in the CDR3. V was shortened by 1 base and J by 0 bases, with 4 bases between the two germline ends. The V gene's germline CDR1 is MDHEN and CDR2 SYDVKM. The CDR3 sequence is CASSLSVSGNTIYF. Here the CDR3 DNA reads TGTGCCAGCAGTTTATCCGTCTCTGGAAACACCATATATTTT. Combining the CDR3 with reference TRBV28 and TRBJ1-3 gives the whole variable domain DVKVTQSSRYLVKRTGEKVFLECVQDMDHENMFWYRQDPGLGLRLIYFSYDVKMKEKGDIPEGYSVSREKKERFSLILESASTNQTSMYLCASSLSVSGNTIYFGEGSWLTVV.

J is TRBJ1-2 and V is TRBV5-6; 8 bases line up with TRBD1. The V gene's germline CDR1 is SGHDT and CDR2 YYEEEE. The CDR3 covers 16 residues. V shed 0 bases and J 3 bases; nucleotides not matched to a gene: 7. DNA of the CDR3: TGTGCCAGCAGCTTGGGGGCAGGGGGCCGTCACTATGGCTACACCTTC. This encodes CASSLGAGGRHYGYTF.

The rearrangement uses TRBV12-5 and TRBJ1-5; the match to TRBD1 covers 7 bases. The length of the CDR3 is 15 residues. In germline, CDR1 is LGHNT, CDR2 FRNRAP. V was clipped by 7 bases and J by 4 bases; unmatched bases: 10. Here the CDR3 DNA reads TGTGCTAGTGCCCGGCCCGGGACAGAAAATCAGCCCCAGCATTTT. Its protein product is CASARPGTENQPQHF. Looking up the rest from reference TRBV12-5 and TRBJ1-5 gives the full variable domain: DARVTQTPRHKVTEMGQEVTMRCQPILGHNTVFWYRQTMMQGLELLAYFRNRAPLDDSGMPKDRFSAEMPDATLATLKIQPSEPRDSAVYFCASARPGTENQPQHFGDGTRLSIL.

This clone was recorded only once. The V call is TRBV29-1, the J call TRBJ1-1; D might be TRBD1 (6 bases). The CDR3 totals 15 residues. Germline values: CDR1 SQVTM, CDR2 ANQGSEA. Trimming stripped 2 bases from V and 0 bases from J, with 13 bases between. CDR3 sequence: CSVEQGNNLNTEAFF. The CDR3 bases are TGCAGCGTTGAACAGGGGAATAATTTGAACACTGAAGCTTTCTTT.

V and J are TRBV12-5 and TRBJ1-5; no clear D gene. Germline V gene data show CDR1 as LGHNT and CDR2 as FRNRAP. Trimming stripped 7 bases from V and 5 bases from J, with 6 bases between. The CDR3 is 11 amino acids. The CDR3 reads CASALDQPQHF. CDR3 DNA sequence: TGTGCTAGTGCCCTCGATCAGCCCCAGCATTTT. Using reference TRBV12-5 and TRBJ1-5 for the parts outside the CDR3, the full variable domain is DARVTQTPRHKVTEMGQEVTMRCQPILGHNTVFWYRQTMMQGLELLAYFRNRAPLDDSGMPKDRFSAEMPDATLATLKIQPSEPRDSAVYFCASALDQPQHFGDGTRLSIL.

This clone was seen a handful of times. V and J are TRBV23-1 and TRBJ2-1; 7 positions agree with TRBD2. TRBV23-1 falls under the ORF class, with uncertain function. J gave up 3 bases and V 4 bases, and 9 bases lay outside the gene matches. The CDR3 totals 16 residues. CDR3 DNA sequence: TGCGCCAGCAGTCCCTCCCTTTGCGGGAGCTACAATGAGCAGTTCTTC. This codes for CASSPSLCGSYNEQFF.